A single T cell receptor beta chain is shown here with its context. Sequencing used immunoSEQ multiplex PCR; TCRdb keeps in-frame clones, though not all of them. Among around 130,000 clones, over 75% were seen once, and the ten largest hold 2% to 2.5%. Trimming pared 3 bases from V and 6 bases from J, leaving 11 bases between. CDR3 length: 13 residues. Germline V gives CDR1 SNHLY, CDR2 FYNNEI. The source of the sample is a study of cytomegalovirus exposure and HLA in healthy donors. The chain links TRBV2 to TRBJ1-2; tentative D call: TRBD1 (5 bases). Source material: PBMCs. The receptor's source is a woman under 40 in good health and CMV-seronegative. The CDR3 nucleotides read TGTGCCAGCAGTGAGGGGCAGACCAATGGCTACACCTTC. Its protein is CASSEGQTNGYTF.